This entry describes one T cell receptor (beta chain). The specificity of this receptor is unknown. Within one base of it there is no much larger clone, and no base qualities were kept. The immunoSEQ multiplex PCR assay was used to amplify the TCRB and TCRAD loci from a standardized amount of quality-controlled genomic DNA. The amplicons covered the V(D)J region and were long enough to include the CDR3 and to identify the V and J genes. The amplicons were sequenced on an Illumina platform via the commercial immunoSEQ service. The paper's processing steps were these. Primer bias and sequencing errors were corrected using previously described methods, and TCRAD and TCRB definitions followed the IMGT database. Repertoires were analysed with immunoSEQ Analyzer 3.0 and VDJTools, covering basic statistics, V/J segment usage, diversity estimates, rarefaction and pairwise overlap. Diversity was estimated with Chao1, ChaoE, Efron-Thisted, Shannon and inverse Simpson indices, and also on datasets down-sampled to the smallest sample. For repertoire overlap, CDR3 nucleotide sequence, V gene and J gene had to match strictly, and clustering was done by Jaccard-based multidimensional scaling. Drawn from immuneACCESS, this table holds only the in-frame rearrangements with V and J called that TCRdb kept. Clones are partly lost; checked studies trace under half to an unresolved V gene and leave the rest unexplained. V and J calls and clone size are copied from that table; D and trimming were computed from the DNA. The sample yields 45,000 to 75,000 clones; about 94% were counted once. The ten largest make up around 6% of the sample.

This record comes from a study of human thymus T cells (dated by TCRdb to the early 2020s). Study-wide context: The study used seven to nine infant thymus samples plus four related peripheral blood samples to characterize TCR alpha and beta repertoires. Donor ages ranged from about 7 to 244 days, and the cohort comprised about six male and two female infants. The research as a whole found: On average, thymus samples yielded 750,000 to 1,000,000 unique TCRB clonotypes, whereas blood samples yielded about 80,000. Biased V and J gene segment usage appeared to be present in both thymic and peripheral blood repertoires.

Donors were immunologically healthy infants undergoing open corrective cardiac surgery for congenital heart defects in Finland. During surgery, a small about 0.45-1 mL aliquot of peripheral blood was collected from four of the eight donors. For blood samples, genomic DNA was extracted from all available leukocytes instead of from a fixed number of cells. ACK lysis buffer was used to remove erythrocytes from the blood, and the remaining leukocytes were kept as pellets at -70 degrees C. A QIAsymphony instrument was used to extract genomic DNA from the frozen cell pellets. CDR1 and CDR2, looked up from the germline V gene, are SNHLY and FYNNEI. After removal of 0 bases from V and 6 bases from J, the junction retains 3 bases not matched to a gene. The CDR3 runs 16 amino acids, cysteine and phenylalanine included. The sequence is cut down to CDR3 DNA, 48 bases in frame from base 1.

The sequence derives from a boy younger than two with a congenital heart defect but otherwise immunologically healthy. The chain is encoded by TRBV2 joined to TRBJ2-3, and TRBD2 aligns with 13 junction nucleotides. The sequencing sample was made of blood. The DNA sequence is TGTGCCAGCAGTGAAGCTGGGACTAGCGGGACGGATACGCAGTATTTT. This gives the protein CASSEAGTSGTDTQYF.